The 19 T cell receptor beta chains reported below all come from one sample, sequenced in a study of T cells in women clearing cervical HPV infection. Profiled with immunoSEQ multiplex PCR; TCRdb holds only in-frame clones, not every one. The table gives roughly 38,000 clones; the top ten clones make up approximately 6.4% of it. The sample taken for sequencing was blood buffy coat. The receptors here all came from a woman aged 18 to 69 with a cervical HPV16 infection that either progressed to CIN3+ or cleared (not recorded which).

As for this clone: The read falls 3 residues short of the CDR3 end, and the missing part is taken from the germline J gene. The same CDR3 also results from other DNA sequences found in this sample. The V and J genes are TRBV6-2 or TRBV6-3 and TRBJ2-3; the match to TRBD1 covers 8 bases. From germline, CDR1 is MNHEY and CDR2 SVGEGT. J gave up 4 bases and V 7 bases, and 10 bases lay outside the gene matches. CDR3 length: 15 amino acids. CDR3 DNA, as far as it was read: TGTGCCAGCACTGTCCGGGGACAGGCGGCAGATACG. Protein: CASTVRGQAADT. The full CDR3 reads CASTVRGQAADTQYF.

Worth noting for this clone: The read ends 3 residues early relative to the CDR3; the germline J gene fills the gap. The chain combines TRBV7-9 with TRBJ2-2; TRBD1 agrees at 9 bases. The CDR3 spans 15 residues. Per germline, CDR1 SEHNR and CDR2 FQNEAQ (reference sequence). The CDR3 here is CASSFPQGADEKLFF. CDR3 DNA, as far as it was read: TGTGCCAGCAGCTTTCCACAGGGGGCTGATGAAAAG.

Turning to this clone: The sequenced fragment ends 3 residues before the CDR3 boundary, so the rest is inferred from the germline J gene. The chain combines TRBV6-2 or TRBV6-3 with TRBJ2-3; 8 positions agree with TRBD2. Trimming at V came to 6 bases and at J to 4 bases, leaving 6 bases not matched to a gene. Germline values: CDR1 MNHEY, CDR2 SVGEGT. The CDR3 loop spans 14 amino acids. This CDR3 is CASSFSGVADTQYF. CDR3 DNA, as far as it was read: TGTGCCAGCAGCTTTAGCGGGGTGGCAGATACG.

Of note for this clone: Read sequence stops 3 residues before the CDR3 end, and the germline J gene provides the missing end. The V and J genes are TRBV7-9 and TRBJ1-2; perhaps TRBD1 as D (6 bases). This CDR3 is 15 amino acids long. Germline V lookup: CDR1 SEHNR, CDR2 FQNEAQ (reference sequence). CDR3 DNA, as far as it was read: TGTGCCAGCAGCCCTAGGGGGACTAGCTACAATGAC. Translating it yields CASSPRGTSYND. Given in full, the CDR3 is CASSPRGTSYNDYTF.

As to this clone: The sequenced fragment ends 3 residues before the CDR3 boundary, so the rest is inferred from the germline J gene. V usage is TRBV10-3 and J usage is TRBJ1-1; D not certain. The germline V and J ends were trimmed by 6 bases and 4 bases, with 12 bases remaining between them. The CDR3 extends over 13 amino acids. Germline V gives CDR1 ENHRY, CDR2 SYGVKD. The covered CDR3 bases are TGTGCCATCAGGCCGCCGGGTGTCACTGAA. It encodes CAIRPPGVTE. The full CDR3 reads CAIRPPGVTEAFF.

This clone is deemed medium-sized by its frequency. The sequenced fragment ends 3 residues before the CDR3 boundary, so the rest is inferred from the germline J gene. J is TRBJ2-3 and V is TRBV29-1; D uncertain. The CDR3 spans 12 residues. The germline CDR1 and CDR2 sequences are SQVTM and ANQGSEA. V was clipped by 7 bases and J by 3 bases, with 11 bases between them. The CDR3 region is CSGSRATDTQYF. The part of the CDR3 DNA that was read is TGCAGCGGTAGTAGGGCGACAGATACG.

Remarks on this clone: The sequenced fragment ends 3 residues before the CDR3 boundary, so the rest is inferred from the germline J gene. The rearrangement joins TRBV7-9 to TRBJ2-5; D perhaps matches TRBD1 (6 bases). V lost 2 bases and J 4 bases, leaving 11 bases between the germline ends. CDR1 is SEHNR, CDR2 FQNEAQ, per germline (reference sequence). The CDR3 is made up of 14 amino acids. The CDR3 DNA, read in part, is TGTGCCAGCAGCTTAATACAGGGTCGAGAGACC. As protein: CASSLIQGRET. The CDR3 in its entirety is CASSLIQGRETQYF.

A note on this clone: One end of the junction varies from germline; a read error may be responsible. With the read ending 3 residues before the CDR3 end, the germline J gene is used to fill in that end. This CDR3 is also generated by other DNA sequences in the sample. This chain uses TRBV5-1 with TRBJ1-3; TRBD1 matches 7 bases. The V gene's germline CDR1 is SGHRS and CDR2 YFSETQ. The CDR3 is made up of 15 amino acids. The covered CDR3 bases are TGCGCCAGCAGCCAGGGACAGCTCTCTGGAAACACA. Translating gives CASSQGQLSGNT. In full, the CDR3 is CASSQGQLSGNTIYF.

As concerns this clone: The CDR3 is cut off 3 residues early in the read; its end comes from the germline J gene. The chain couples TRBV19 to TRBJ1-2; D may be TRBD1 (6 bases). The CDR3 runs to 17 residues. Germline values: CDR1 LNHDA, CDR2 SQIVND (reference sequence). CDR3 amino acids: CASSFRTSGGPRDTYTF. The DNA read from the CDR3 is TGTGCCAGTAGTTTTAGGACTAGCGGGGGGCCACGAGATACC.

Comments on this clone: The CDR3 goes on 3 residues after the read ends, and that part is filled in from the germline J gene. The chain uses TRBV19 and TRBJ2-4; 11 nucleotides agree with TRBD1. From germline, CDR1 is LNHDA and CDR2 SQIVND (reference sequence). The CDR3 extends over 16 amino acids. The covered CDR3 bases are TGTGCCAGTAGTACCGGTGGGGACAGGGGGATTTATGGT. Translated: CASSTGGDRGIYG. The CDR3 reads in full as CASSTGGDRGIYGQYF.

Remarks on this clone: The read ends 3 residues early relative to the CDR3; the germline J gene fills the gap. The chain carries TRBV5-1 and TRBJ1-2; TRBD1 matches at 8 bases. Germline V lookup: CDR1 SGHRS, CDR2 YFSETQ. V was pared by 0 bases and J by 3 bases, with 4 bases of the junction left unmatched. The length of the CDR3 is 15 residues. The sequenced CDR3 bases are TGCGCCAGCAGCTTGGGACAGGGGCTAGACTATGGC. It specifies CASSLGQGLDYG. The entire CDR3 protein reads CASSLGQGLDYGYTF. Using reference TRBV5-1 and TRBJ1-2 for the parts outside the CDR3, the full variable domain is KAGVTQTPRYLIKTRGQQVTLSCSPISGHRSVSWYQQTPGQGLQFLFEYFSETQRNKGNFPGRFSGRQFSNSRSEMNVSTLELGDSALYLCASSLGQGLDYGYTFGSGTRLTVV.

A word on this clone: Read data end 3 residues before the CDR3 end; the end is taken from the germline J gene. V and J are TRBV5-4 and TRBJ1-6, with TRBD1 matching over 7 bases. The ends lost 1 base at V and 5 bases at J; junction bases unmatched: 3. The CDR3 sequence is 15 residues long. Germline CDR1 is SGHNT and CDR2 is YYREEE (reference sequence). The CDR3 bases that were read are TGTGCCAGCAGCTTGCAGGGGGTCGATAATTCACCC. Amino acids: CASSLQGVDNSP. In full, the CDR3 is CASSLQGVDNSPLHF.

In regard to this clone: Its ends do not fully match the called genes, so a read error is possible. This same CDR3 is encoded by further DNA sequences in the sample. CDR3 residues: CASSLEQGYTIYF. The sequenced part of the CDR3 DNA is TGCGCCAGCAGCTTGGAGCAGGGATACACT. This chain uses TRBV5-1 with TRBJ1-3; D may be TRBD1 (5 bases). The observed sequence ends 3 residues before the CDR3 terminus, with the missing tail filled in from the germline J gene. The CDR3 extends over 13 amino acids. The germline V gene has CDR1 SGHRS and CDR2 YFSETQ.

About this clone itself: Read data end 3 residues before the CDR3 end; the end is taken from the germline J gene. This chain connects TRBV20-1 to TRBJ1-1; perhaps TRBD1 as D (5 bases). CDR1 and CDR2 (germline): DFQATT, SNEGSKA (reference sequence). V lost 6 bases to trimming and J lost 0 bases, with 11 bases between them. The CDR3 runs 13 residues. CDR3 DNA, as far as it was read: TGCAGTGCCACAGGCGGATTGAACACTGAA. This encodes CSATGGLNTE. The CDR3 in its entirety is CSATGGLNTEAFF.

To note about this clone: The junction departs from the called germline gene at one end, perhaps through a read error. The CDR3 goes on 3 residues after the read ends, and that part is filled in from the germline J gene. The chain combines TRBV4-2 with TRBJ1-1; 8 positions match TRBD1. Germline lookup yields CDR1 LGHNA and CDR2 YNFKEQ. The CDR3 totals 14 residues. CDR3: CASSHGQGGTEAFF. The sequenced CDR3 bases are TGCGCCAGCAGCCATGGACAGGGAGGAACTGAA.

Turning to this clone: The sequence runs out 3 residues before the end of the CDR3; the remainder is reconstructed from the germline J gene. The chain links TRBV5-6 to TRBJ1-4; 10 bases are shared with TRBD1. V was clipped by 2 bases and J by 7 bases; unmatched bases: 5. The CDR3 contains 15 residues. Germline CDR1 SGHDT, CDR2 YYEEEE. CDR3 DNA, as far as it was read: TGTGCCAGCAGCTTTGGGGACAGGGGTAGTGAAAAA. It codes for CASSFGDRGSEK. The entire CDR3 is CASSFGDRGSEKLFF. The variable domain in full, with the rest retrieved from reference TRBV5-6 and TRBJ1-4, is DAGVTQSPTHLIKTRGQQVTLRCSPKSGHDTVSWYQQALGQGPQFIFQYYEEEERQRGNFPDRFSGHQFPNYSSELNVNALLLGDSALYLCASSFGDRGSEKLFFGSGTQLSVL.

Comments on this clone: Read data end 3 residues before the CDR3 end; the end is taken from the germline J gene. The chain carries TRBV5-4 and TRBJ1-2, with 10 positions matching TRBD1. The CDR3 runs to 15 residues. The V segment lost 1 base and the J segment 7 bases; nucleotides outside the gene matches: 7. Germline-derived CDR1 and CDR2 are SGHNT and YYREEE (reference sequence). The covered CDR3 bases are TGTGCCAGCAGCTTGAGAGGACAGGGGGTGGCTGGC. As protein: CASSLRGQGVAG. Given in full, the CDR3 is CASSLRGQGVAGYTF.

In the case of this clone: The read falls 3 residues short of the CDR3 end, and the missing part is taken from the germline J gene. The chain combines TRBV30 with TRBJ1-4, with a tentative D call TRBD1 (6 bases). There are 15 residues in the CDR3. V shed 3 bases and J shed 6 bases, with 17 bases lying between them. Germline assignment: CDR1 GTSNPN and CDR2 SVGIG (reference sequence). CDR3 bases read: TGTGCCTGGAGGAGGGGGGGGCAGGAGGATGAAAAA. It codes for CAWRRGGQEDEK. The CDR3 in its entirety is CAWRRGGQEDEKLFF.

Measured by frequency, this clone is medium-sized. The read ends 3 residues early relative to the CDR3; the germline J gene fills the gap. This sequence joins TRBV7-2 and TRBJ1-4; TRBD1 might be the D (6 bases). Trimming took off 5 bases at V and 8 bases at J, with 18 bases between the two ends. The length of the CDR3 is 15 residues. CDR1 SGHTA and CDR2 FQGNSA come from the germline V gene. CDR3 sequence reads: CASSPTGGDNEKLFF. CDR3 DNA, as far as it was read: TGTGCCAGCAGCCCAACGGGGGGCGATAACGAAAAA.